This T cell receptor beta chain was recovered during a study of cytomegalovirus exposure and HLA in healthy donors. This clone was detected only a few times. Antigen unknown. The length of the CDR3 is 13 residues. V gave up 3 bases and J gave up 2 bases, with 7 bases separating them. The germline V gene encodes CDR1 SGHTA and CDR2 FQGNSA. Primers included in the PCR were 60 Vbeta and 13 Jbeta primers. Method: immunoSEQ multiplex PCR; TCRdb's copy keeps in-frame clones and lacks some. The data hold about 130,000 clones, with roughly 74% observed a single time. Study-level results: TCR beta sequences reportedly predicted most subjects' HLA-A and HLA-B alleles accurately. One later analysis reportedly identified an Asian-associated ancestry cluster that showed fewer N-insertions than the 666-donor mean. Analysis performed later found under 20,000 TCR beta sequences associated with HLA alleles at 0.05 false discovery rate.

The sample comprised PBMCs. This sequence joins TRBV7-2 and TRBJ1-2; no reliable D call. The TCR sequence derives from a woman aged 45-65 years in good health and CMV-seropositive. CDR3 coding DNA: TGTGCCAGCAGCTTCTCGGGGAACTATGGCTACACCTTC. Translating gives CASSFSGNYGYTF.